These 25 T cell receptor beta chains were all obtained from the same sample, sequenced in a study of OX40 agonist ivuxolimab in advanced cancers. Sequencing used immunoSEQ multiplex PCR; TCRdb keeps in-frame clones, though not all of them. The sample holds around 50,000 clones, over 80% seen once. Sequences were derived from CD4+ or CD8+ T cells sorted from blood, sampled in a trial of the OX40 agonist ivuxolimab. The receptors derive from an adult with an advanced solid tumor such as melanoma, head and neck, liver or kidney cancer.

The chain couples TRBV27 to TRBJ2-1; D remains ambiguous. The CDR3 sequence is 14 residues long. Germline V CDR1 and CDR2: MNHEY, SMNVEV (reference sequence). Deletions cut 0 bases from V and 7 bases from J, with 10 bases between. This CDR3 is CASSLSGPENEQFF. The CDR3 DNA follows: TGTGCCAGCAGTTTATCAGGTCCCGAAAATGAGCAGTTCTTC.

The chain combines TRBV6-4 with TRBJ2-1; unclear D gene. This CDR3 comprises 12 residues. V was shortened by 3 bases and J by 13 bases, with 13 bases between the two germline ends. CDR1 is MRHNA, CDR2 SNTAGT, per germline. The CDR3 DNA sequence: TGTGCCAGCAGTGATGTCTTGGAAGGTCAGTTCTTC. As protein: CASSDVLEGQFF.

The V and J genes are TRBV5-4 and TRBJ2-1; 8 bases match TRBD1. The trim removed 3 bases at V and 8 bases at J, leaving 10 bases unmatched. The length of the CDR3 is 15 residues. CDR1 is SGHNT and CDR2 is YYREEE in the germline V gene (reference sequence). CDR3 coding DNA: TGTGCCAGCAGCTCCCGGGACAGGATTATCTATGAGCAGTTCTTC. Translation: CASSSRDRIIYEQFF. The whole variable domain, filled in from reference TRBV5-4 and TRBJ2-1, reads ETGVTQSPTHLIKTRGQQVTLRCSSQSGHNTVSWYQQALGQGPQFIFQYYREEENGRGNFPPRFSGLQFPNYSSELNVNALELDDSALYLCASSSRDRIIYEQFFGPGTRLTVL.

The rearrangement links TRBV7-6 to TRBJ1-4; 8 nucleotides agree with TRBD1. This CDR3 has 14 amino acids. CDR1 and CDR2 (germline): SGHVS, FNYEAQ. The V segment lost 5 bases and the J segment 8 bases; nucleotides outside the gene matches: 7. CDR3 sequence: CASSPGQGSEKLFF. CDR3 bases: TGTGCCAGCAGCCCCGGACAGGGTTCGGAAAAACTGTTTTTT. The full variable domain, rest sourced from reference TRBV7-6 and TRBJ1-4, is GAGVSQSPRYKVTKRGQDVALRCDPISGHVSLYWYRQALGQGPEFLTYFNYEAQQDKSGLPNDRFSAERPEGSISTLTIQRTEQRDSAMYRCASSPGQGSEKLFFGSGTQLSVL.

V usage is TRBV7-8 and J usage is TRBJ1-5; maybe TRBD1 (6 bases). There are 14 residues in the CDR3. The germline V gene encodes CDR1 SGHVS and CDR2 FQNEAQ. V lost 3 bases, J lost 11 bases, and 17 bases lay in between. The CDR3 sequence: CASSFRTAEGAQHF. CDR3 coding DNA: TGTGCCAGCAGCTTTCGGACAGCCGAGGGGGCCCAGCATTTT.

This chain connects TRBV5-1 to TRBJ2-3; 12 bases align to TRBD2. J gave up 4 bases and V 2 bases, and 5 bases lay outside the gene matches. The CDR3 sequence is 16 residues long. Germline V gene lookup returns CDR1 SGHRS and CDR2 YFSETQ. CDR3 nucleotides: TGCGCCAGCAGCTTACGACTAGCGGGAGCTGCAGATACGCAGTATTTT. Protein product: CASSLRLAGAADTQYF.

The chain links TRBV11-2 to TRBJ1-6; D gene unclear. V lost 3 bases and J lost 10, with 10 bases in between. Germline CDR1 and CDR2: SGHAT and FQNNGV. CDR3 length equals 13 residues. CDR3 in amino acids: CASSFSTSSPLHF. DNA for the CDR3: TGTGCCAGCAGCTTCTCCACAAGCTCACCCCTCCACTTT.

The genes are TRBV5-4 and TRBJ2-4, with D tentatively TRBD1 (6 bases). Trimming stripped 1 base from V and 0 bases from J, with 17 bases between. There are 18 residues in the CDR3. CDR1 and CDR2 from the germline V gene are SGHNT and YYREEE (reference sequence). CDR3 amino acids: CASSLSIGQSIAKNIQYF. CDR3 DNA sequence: TGTGCCAGCAGCTTGAGTATCGGACAGTCAATAGCCAAAAACATTCAGTACTTC.

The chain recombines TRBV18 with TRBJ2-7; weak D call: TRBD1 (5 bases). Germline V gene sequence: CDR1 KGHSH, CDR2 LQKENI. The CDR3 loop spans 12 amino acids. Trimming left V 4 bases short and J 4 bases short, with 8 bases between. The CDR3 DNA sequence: TGTGCCAGCTCACTCAGGGTATACGAGCAGTACTTC. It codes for CASSLRVYEQYF.

The CDR3 spells CAWSATGQLHATQYF. CDR3 DNA: TGTGCCTGGAGTGCAACGGGACAGCTTCATGCTACGCAGTATTTT. The chain is built from TRBV30 and TRBJ2-3, with 7 bases that match TRBD1. Per germline, CDR1 GTSNPN and CDR2 SVGIG (reference sequence). The CDR3 is 15 amino acids. Trimming took 1 base from V and 8 from J; bases not matched to a gene: 12.

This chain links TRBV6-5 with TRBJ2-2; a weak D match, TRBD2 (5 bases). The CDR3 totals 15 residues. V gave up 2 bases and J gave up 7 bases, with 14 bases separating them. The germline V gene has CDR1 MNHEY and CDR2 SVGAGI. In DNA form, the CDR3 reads TGTGCCAGCAGTTACGACTACCAGGATGGCGGGGAGCTGTTTTTT. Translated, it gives CASSYDYQDGGELFF.

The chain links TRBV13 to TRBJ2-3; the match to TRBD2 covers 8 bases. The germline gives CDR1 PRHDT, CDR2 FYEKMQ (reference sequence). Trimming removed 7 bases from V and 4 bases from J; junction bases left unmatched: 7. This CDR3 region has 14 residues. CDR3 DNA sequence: TGTGCCAGCACCGAAGCGGGAGTGCCAGATACGCAGTATTTT. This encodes CASTEAGVPDTQYF. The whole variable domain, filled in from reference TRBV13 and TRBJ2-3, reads AAGVIQSPRHLIKEKRETATLKCYPIPRHDTVYWYQQGPGQDPQFLISFYEKMQSDKGSIPDRFSAQQFSDYHSELNMSSLELGDSALYFCASTEAGVPDTQYFGPGTRLTVL.

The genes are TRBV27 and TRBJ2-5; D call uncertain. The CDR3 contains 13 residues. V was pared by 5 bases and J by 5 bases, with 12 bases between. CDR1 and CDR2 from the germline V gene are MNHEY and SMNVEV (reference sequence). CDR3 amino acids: CASSIRVWETQYF. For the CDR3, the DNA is TGTGCCAGCAGTATAAGGGTCTGGGAGACCCAGTACTTC.

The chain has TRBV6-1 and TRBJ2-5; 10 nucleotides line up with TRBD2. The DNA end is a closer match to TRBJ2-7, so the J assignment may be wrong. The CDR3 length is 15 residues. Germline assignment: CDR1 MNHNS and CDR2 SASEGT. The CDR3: CASSEGLAGAYEQYF. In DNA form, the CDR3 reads TGTGCCAGCAGTGAAGGGCTAGCGGGAGCCTACGAGCAGTACTTC.

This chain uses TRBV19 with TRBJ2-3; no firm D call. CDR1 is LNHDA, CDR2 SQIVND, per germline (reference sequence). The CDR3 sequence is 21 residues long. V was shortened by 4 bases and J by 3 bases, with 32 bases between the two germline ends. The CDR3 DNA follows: TGTGCCAGTAGTACCCCCGATCGGTGGGGTTCGAGCGTTGTGATGACAGATACGCAGTATTTT. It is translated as CASSTPDRWGSSVVMTDTQYF.

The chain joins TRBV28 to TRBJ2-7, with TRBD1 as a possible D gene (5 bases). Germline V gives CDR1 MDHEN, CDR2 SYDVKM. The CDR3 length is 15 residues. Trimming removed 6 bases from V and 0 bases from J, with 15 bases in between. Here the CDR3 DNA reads TGTGCCAGCAGCTCCTGGTGGCAGGGCTCCTACGAGCAGTACTTC. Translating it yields CASSSWWQGSYEQYF.

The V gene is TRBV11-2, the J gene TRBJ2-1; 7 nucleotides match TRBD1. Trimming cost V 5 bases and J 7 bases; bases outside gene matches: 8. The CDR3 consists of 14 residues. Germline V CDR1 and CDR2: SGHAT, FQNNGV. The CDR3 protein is CASSADRVENEQFF. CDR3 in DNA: TGTGCCAGCAGCGCAGACAGGGTTGAAAATGAGCAGTTCTTC.

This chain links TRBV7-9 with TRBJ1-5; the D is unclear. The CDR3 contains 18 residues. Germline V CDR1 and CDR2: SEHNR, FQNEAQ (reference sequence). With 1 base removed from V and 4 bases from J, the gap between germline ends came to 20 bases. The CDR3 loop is CASSLEGSLTQSNQPQHF. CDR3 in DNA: TGTGCCAGCAGCTTAGAAGGGAGTTTGACCCAAAGTAATCAGCCCCAGCATTTT.

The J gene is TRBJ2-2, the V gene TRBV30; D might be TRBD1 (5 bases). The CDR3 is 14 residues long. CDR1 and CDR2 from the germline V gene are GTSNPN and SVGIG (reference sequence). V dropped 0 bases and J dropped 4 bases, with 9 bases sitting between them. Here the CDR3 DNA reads TGTGCCTGGAGTGTACACAGGACCACCGGGGAGCTGTTTTTT. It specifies CAWSVHRTTGELFF.

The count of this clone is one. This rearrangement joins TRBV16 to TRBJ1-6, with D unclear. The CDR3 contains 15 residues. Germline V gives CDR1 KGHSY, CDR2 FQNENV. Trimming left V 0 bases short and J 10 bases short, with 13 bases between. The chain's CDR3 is CASSQSRASGSPLHF. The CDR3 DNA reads TGTGCCAGCAGCCAATCGCGGGCCTCGGGATCACCCCTCCACTTT.

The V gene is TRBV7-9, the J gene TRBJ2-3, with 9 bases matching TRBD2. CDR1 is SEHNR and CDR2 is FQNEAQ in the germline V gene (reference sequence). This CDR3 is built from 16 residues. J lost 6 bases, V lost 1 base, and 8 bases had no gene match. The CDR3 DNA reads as TGTGCCAGCAGCTTAGTAGCGGGAGTAGAGGGGGATACGCAGTATTTT. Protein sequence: CASSLVAGVEGDTQYF.

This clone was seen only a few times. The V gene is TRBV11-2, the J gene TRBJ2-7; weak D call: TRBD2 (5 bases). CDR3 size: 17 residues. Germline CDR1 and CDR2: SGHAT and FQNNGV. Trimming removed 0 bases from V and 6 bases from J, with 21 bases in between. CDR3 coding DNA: TGTGCCAGCAGCTTAGATCGAATAACGGCGGGTGGAGGCGAGCAGTACTTC. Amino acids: CASSLDRITAGGGEQYF.

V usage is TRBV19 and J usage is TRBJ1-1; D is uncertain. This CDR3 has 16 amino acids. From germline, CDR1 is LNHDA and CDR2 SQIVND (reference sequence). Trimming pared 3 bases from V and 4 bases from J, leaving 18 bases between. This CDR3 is CASSIQSGGWTTEAFF. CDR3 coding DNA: TGTGCCAGTAGTATTCAGTCAGGAGGCTGGACCACTGAAGCTTTCTTT.

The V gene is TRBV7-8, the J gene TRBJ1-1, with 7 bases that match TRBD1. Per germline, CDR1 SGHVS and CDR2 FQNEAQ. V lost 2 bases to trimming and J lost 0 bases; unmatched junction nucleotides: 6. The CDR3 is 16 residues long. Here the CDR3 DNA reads TGTGCCAGCAGCTTATCGGACAGGAGAATGAACACTGAAGCTTTCTTT. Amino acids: CASSLSDRRMNTEAFF. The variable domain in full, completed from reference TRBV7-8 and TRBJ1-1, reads GAGVSQSPRYKVAKRGQDVALRCDPISGHVSLFWYQQALGQGPEFLTYFQNEAQLDKSGLPSDRFFAERPEGSVSTLKIQRTQQEDSAVYLCASSLSDRRMNTEAFFGQGTRLTVV.

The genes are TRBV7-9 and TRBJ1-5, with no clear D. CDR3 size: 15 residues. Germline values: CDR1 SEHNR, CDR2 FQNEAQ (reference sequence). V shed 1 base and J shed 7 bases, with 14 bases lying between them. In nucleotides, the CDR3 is TGTGCCAGCAGCTTAGGTAGGGCAGCTGGGCAGCCCCAGCATTTT. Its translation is CASSLGRAAGQPQHF.